This passage covers 23 T cell receptor beta chains from one sample sequenced in a study of technical replicates of blood from several donors. Using immunoSEQ multiplex PCR, the repertoire was profiled, and TCRdb retains in-frame clones only, with some absent. The data show 85,000 to 90,000 clones, approximately 90% seen once. Sequencing input: T cells isolated from PBMCs. The receptors derive from a human donor in good health.

The V and J genes are TRBV28 and TRBJ1-1; TRBD1 is a possible D gene (6 bases). In germline, CDR1 is MDHEN, CDR2 SYDVKM. This CDR3 region has 13 residues. The V end was cut by 6 bases, the J end by 4 bases, with 12 bases between. The CDR3: CASSPEGGTEAFF. DNA for the CDR3: TGTGCCAGCAGCCCTGAAGGGGGCACTGAAGCTTTCTTT.

The chain uses TRBV28 and TRBJ1-2; D is unresolved. In germline, CDR1 is MDHEN, CDR2 SYDVKM. V lost 5 bases and J 1 base, leaving 11 bases between the germline ends. This CDR3 comprises 14 residues. CDR3 coding DNA: TGTGCCAGCAGTCTCTTAACAGTTAACTATGGCTACACCTTC. Protein sequence: CASSLLTVNYGYTF.

The chain links TRBV2 to TRBJ2-3, with unresolved D. V was pared by 3 bases and J by 2 bases, with 6 bases between. Germline CDR1 and CDR2: SNHLY and FYNNEI. The CDR3 extends over 13 amino acids. The CDR3 coding sequence is TGTGCCAGCAGTGAGTGGCTCACAGATACGCAGTATTTT. Translating gives CASSEWLTDTQYF.

The genes are TRBV9 and TRBJ2-2; 10 nucleotides match TRBD2. Germline V gene sequence: CDR1 SGDLS, CDR2 YYNGEE. Trimming took 3 bases from V and 2 from J; bases not matched to a gene: 7. This CDR3 has 17 amino acids. The CDR3 DNA follows: TGTGCCAGCAGCGCGACCCTAGCGGGGGACAACACCGGGGAGCTGTTTTTT. Translating gives CASSATLAGDNTGELFF. The full variable domain, with the rest looked up from reference TRBV9 and TRBJ2-2, is DSGVTQTPKHLITATGQRVTLRCSPRSGDLSVYWYQQSLDQGLQFLIQYYNGEERAKGNILERFSAQQFPDLHSELNLSSLELGDSALYFCASSATLAGDNTGELFFGEGSRLTVL.

V usage is TRBV4-1 and J usage is TRBJ2-5, with TRBD2 matching over 10 bases. V was clipped by 1 base and J by 5 bases; unmatched bases: 4. This CDR3 is built from 15 residues. CDR1 MGHRA and CDR2 YSYEKL come from the germline V gene. CDR3 loop: CASSQGASGSETQYF. The CDR3 DNA reads as TGCGCCAGCAGCCAAGGGGCTAGCGGGAGTGAGACCCAGTACTTC.

The chain joins TRBV2 to TRBJ1-3; 7 bases agree with TRBD1. This CDR3 contains 15 residues. Germline V gene sequence: CDR1 SNHLY, CDR2 FYNNEI. V shed 7 bases and J 0 bases; nucleotides not matched to a gene: 6. CDR3 in amino acids: CASTEGQTSGNTIYF. In DNA, the CDR3 is TGTGCCAGCACCGAGGGACAGACCTCTGGAAACACCATATATTTT.

The CDR3 here is CAWMGGERVGSEAFF. CDR3 DNA: TGTGCCTGGATGGGAGGAGAGCGTGTAGGGTCTGAAGCTTTCTTT. The V gene is TRBV30, the J gene TRBJ1-1; D is undetermined. CDR1 is GTSNPN and CDR2 is SVGIG in the germline V gene (reference sequence). V dropped 4 bases and J dropped 6 bases, with 21 bases sitting between them. There are 15 residues in the CDR3.

The chain employs TRBV7-9 and TRBJ2-2; tentative D call: TRBD2 (6 bases). CDR1 SEHNR and CDR2 FQNEAQ come from the germline V gene (reference sequence). Trimming cost V 7 bases and J 7 bases, with 19 bases left between them. The CDR3 extends over 15 amino acids. CDR3 sequence: CASIPVRGGNGELFF. In nucleotides, the CDR3 is TGTGCCAGCATCCCGGTGCGGGGAGGTAACGGGGAGCTGTTTTTT. Full variable domain (remainder filled in from reference TRBV7-9 and TRBJ2-2): DTGVSQNPRHKITKRGQNVTFRCDPISEHNRLYWYRQTLGQGPEFLTYFQNEAQLEKSRLLSDRFSAERPKGSFSTLEIQRTEQGDSAMYLCASIPVRGGNGELFFGEGSRLTVL.

This sequence joins TRBV29-1 and TRBJ1-2; 7 bases fit TRBD1. Looked up from germline, CDR1 is SQVTM and CDR2 is ANQGSEA. The CDR3 is 14 residues long. J lost 4 bases, V lost 3 bases, and 8 bases had no gene match. In DNA form, the CDR3 reads TGCAGCGTTGAGGGAGGCGACAGGGTCTATGGCTACACCTTC. This gives the protein CSVEGGDRVYGYTF.

The chain recombines TRBV27 with TRBJ1-6; D gene unclear. Germline V lookup: CDR1 MNHEY, CDR2 SMNVEV (reference sequence). CDR3 size: 17 residues. Trimming removed 1 base from V and 7 bases from J, with 17 bases in between. CDR3 loop: CASSLYLAVGENSPLHF. The CDR3 DNA sequence: TGTGCCAGCAGTTTATATCTTGCGGTCGGAGAAAATTCACCCCTCCACTTT.

This chain joins TRBV5-1 and TRBJ1-1; D gene unclear. CDR3 length equals 15 residues. Trimming pared 0 bases from V and 1 base from J, leaving 10 bases between. Germline assignment: CDR1 SGHRS and CDR2 YFSETQ. CDR3 nucleotides: TGCGCCAGCAGCTTGGATGGCAATACGAACACTGAAGCTTTCTTT. Translating gives CASSLDGNTNTEAFF.

The chain couples TRBV4-1 to TRBJ2-5, with D tentatively TRBD1 (6 bases). This CDR3 has 15 residues. Germline V gene data show CDR1 as MGHRA and CDR2 as YSYEKL. The V end lost 1 base, the J end lost 1 base, and 10 bases lay between the germline ends. In DNA, the CDR3 is TGCGCCAGCAGCCAAGTTGGGACACCCCAAGAGACCCAGTACTTC. Encoded protein: CASSQVGTPQETQYF.

The V and J genes are TRBV2 and TRBJ2-7; D remains unclear. The germline gives CDR1 SNHLY, CDR2 FYNNEI. The CDR3 covers 12 residues. V was trimmed by 4 bases and J by 3 bases, leaving 7 bases between them. In DNA, the CDR3 is TGTGCCAGCAGTGTGAGCAACTACGAGCAGTACTTC. As protein: CASSVSNYEQYF. The variable domain in full, completed from reference TRBV2 and TRBJ2-7, reads EPEVTQTPSHQVTQMGQEVILRCVPISNHLYFYWYRQILGQKVEFLVSFYNNEISEKSEIFDDQFSVERPDGSNFTLKIRSTKLEDSAMYFCASSVSNYEQYFGPGTRLTVT.

This clone appeared once. The rearrangement joins TRBV7-9 to TRBJ1-1; TRBD1 agrees at 8 bases. J was trimmed by 4 bases and V by 7 bases; bases with no gene match: 11. Germline values: CDR1 SEHNR, CDR2 FQNEAQ (reference sequence). The CDR3 sequence is 15 residues long. In nucleotides, the CDR3 is TGTGCCAGCAACCGCTTCCAGGGGGCGTTCACTGAAGCTTTCTTT. Its protein is CASNRFQGAFTEAFF. The complete variable domain, with remaining parts taken from reference TRBV7-9 and TRBJ1-1, reads DTGVSQNPRHKITKRGQNVTFRCDPISEHNRLYWYRQTLGQGPEFLTYFQNEAQLEKSRLLSDRFSAERPKGSFSTLEIQRTEQGDSAMYLCASNRFQGAFTEAFFGQGTRLTVV.

Only one count was recorded for this clone. This chain links TRBV4-1 with TRBJ1-2; TRBD1 matches 9 bases. Unmatched junction bases numbered 21, after V lost 4 bases and J lost 6 bases. Germline CDR1 reads MGHRA; CDR2 reads YSYEKL. The CDR3 runs to 19 residues. The CDR3 DNA is TGCGCCAGCAGCCCTCACTACCCGACAGGGGGAGGCGGGAGTAATGGCTACACCTTC. Protein sequence: CASSPHYPTGGGGSNGYTF.

The rearrangement uses TRBV6-1 and TRBJ1-1; tentative D call: TRBD1 (6 bases). Germline V gene lookup returns CDR1 MNHNS and CDR2 SASEGT. V lost 3 bases to trimming and J lost 8 bases, with 13 bases between them. The CDR3 sequence is 13 residues long. The CDR3 here is CASSDQGSGEAFF. DNA for the CDR3: TGTGCCAGCAGTGATCAGGGGTCCGGGGAAGCTTTCTTT.

The chain is built from TRBV19 and TRBJ2-5; 7 bases are a match to TRBD2. CDR1 LNHDA and CDR2 SQIVND come from the germline V gene (reference sequence). The CDR3 runs to 14 residues. V was pared by 5 bases and J by 3 bases, with 6 bases of the junction left unmatched. The CDR3: CASSRTRLEETQYF. The CDR3 DNA reads TGTGCCAGTAGTCGGACTAGACTTGAAGAGACCCAGTACTTC.

This rearrangement joins TRBV28 to TRBJ2-7; 11 bases align to TRBD2. The CDR3 contains 15 residues. V was pared by 5 bases and J by 3 bases, with 6 bases of the junction left unmatched. Germline CDR1 and CDR2: MDHEN and SYDVKM. As DNA, the CDR3 is TGTGCCAGCAGTCCCCTAGGGACTAGCGGCTACGAGCAGTACTTC. This gives the protein CASSPLGTSGYEQYF.

The V and J genes are TRBV28 and TRBJ1-5; no clear D gene. The CDR3 loop spans 13 amino acids. V lost 3 bases and J lost 3, with 6 bases in between. Germline V gene data show CDR1 as MDHEN and CDR2 as SYDVKM. The CDR3 is CASSLQDNQPQHF. The CDR3 DNA follows: TGTGCCAGCAGTTTGCAGGACAATCAGCCCCAGCATTTT.

This clone was detected only a few times. The V call is TRBV6-5, the J call TRBJ1-1; no definite D call. The CDR3 spans 15 residues. Trimming left V 0 bases short and J 0 bases short, with 8 bases between. Per the germline V gene, CDR1 is MNHEY and CDR2 is SVGAGI. CDR3 residues: CASSYSWAMNTEAFF. CDR3 in DNA: TGTGCCAGCAGTTACTCGTGGGCAATGAACACTGAAGCTTTCTTT.

This clone was counted a single time. The chain carries TRBV4-2 and TRBJ2-3; 11 bases map to TRBD2. Germline loops: CDR1 LGHNA, CDR2 YNFKEQ. J gave up 4 bases and V 0 bases, and 15 bases lay outside the gene matches. This CDR3 is built from 20 residues. CDR3 region: CASSQELVTSGRGRADTQYF. The DNA of the CDR3 is TGTGCCAGCAGCCAAGAACTGGTCACTAGCGGGAGAGGTAGGGCAGATACGCAGTATTTT.

V usage is TRBV27 and J usage is TRBJ2-5, with D tentatively TRBD2 (5 bases). Deletions cut 5 bases from V and 3 bases from J, with 13 bases between. Germline CDR1 reads MNHEY; CDR2 reads SMNVEV (reference sequence). CDR3 length: 14 amino acids. The CDR3 protein is CASSPPGRKETQYF. The CDR3 bases are TGTGCCAGCAGTCCCCCGGGAAGAAAAGAGACCCAGTACTTC.

CDR3 amino acids: CSVAADRGGNQPQHF. The DNA of the CDR3 is TGCAGCGTCGCCGCTGACAGGGGAGGCAATCAGCCCCAGCATTTT. This rearrangement joins TRBV29-1 to TRBJ1-5; 8 nucleotides align to TRBD1. The CDR3 is 15 residues long. Germline-derived CDR1 and CDR2 are SQVTM and ANQGSEA. J was trimmed by 2 bases and V by 6 bases; bases with no gene match: 9.